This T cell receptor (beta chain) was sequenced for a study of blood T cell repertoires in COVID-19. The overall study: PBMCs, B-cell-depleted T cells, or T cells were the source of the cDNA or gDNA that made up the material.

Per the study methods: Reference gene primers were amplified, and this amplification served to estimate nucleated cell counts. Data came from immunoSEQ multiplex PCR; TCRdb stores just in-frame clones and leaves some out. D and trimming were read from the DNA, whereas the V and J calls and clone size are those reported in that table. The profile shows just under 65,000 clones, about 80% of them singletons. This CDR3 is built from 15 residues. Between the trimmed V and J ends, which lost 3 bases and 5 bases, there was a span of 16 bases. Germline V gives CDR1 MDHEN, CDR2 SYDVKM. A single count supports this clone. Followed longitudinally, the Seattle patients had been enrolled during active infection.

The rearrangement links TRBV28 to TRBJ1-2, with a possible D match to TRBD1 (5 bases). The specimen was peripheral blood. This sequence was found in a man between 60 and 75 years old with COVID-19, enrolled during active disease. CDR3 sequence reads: CASSFSAGISYGYTF. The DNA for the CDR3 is TGTGCCAGCAGTTTCTCGGCAGGGATATCGTATGGCTACACCTTC.